Listed here is a single T cell receptor (beta chain). What antigen it recognizes has not been identified. Within one base of it there is no much larger clone, and no base qualities were kept. The immunoSEQ two-step, bias-controlled multiplex PCR assay was used to amplify TRB CDR3 regions from genomic DNA. An Illumina NextSeq 500 was used to sequence the CDR3 libraries. Concerning the study's data processing: The immunoSEQ Analyzer platform was used for the initial alignment and bioinformatics, which included bias normalization against synthetic CDR3 analogs. Annotation of V, D and J genes followed the definitions in the IMGT database. VDJtools version 1.1.10 and the R package tcR version 2.2.1.11 were used with default settings for further TRBV analyses. GLIPH analysis was performed with version 1.0 using default settings. For CDR3 sequences with at least 5 reads, significant changes in clonotype frequency were assessed with a 2-sided binomial test and Benjamini-Hochberg correction (alpha = 0.01). The clones in this table, taken by TCRdb from immuneACCESS, are in-frame only. Not every clone is retained; where verified, under half of the shortfall comes from an unresolved V gene, and the cause of the rest is unknown. V and J calls plus clone size are reproduced from that table; the DNA served to infer D and trimming. The sample table shows more than 2,000 clones, and roughly nine tenths are seen once. The ten top clones hold under 20% of the sample.

The label giving this sample's time point can be read as: before start of T cell therapy. The patients had received solid-organ transplants and had drug-resistant/recurrent cytomegalovirus. Ten or so trial participants were chosen for repertoire analysis on the basis of the availability of post-therapy peripheral blood mononuclear cells. Viable CD3+CD8+CD4- lymphocytes were sorted from PBMCs on a BD FACSAria III. The Qiagen DNeasy Kit was used to extract genomic DNA from the sorted cells. This sample is drawn from a study of T cell therapy after organ transplantation (dated by TCRdb to about 2019). Study-level background: Therapy products were autologous CMV-specific T cells expanded in vitro for about 2 weeks with a peptide pool of 30 HLA class I and II CMV epitopes. The median number of CMV-specific T cells given to patients was 1.92 x 10^8, delivered over 2 to 6 intravenous infusions. Patients were given up to 6 doses of T cells at 2-week intervals and were followed for 29 weeks after finishing therapy. Most of the ten patients were classed as clinical responders and two as nonresponders. A follow-up TRBV repertoire analysis was performed on an open-label phase I trial of autologous CMV-specific adoptive T cell therapy in solid-organ transplant recipients. Of the roughly ten patients, only seven or eight had long-term post-therapy samples available. Peripheral blood samples for the pretherapy time point were taken before T cell therapy began. The research as a whole found: Reduced sample coverage from poor CD8+ T cell yield may be reflected in the few expansions detected in nonresponders. Reconstitution after therapy appeared to involve both transferred clonotypes and endogenous clonotypes that were not detected in the therapy products. Nonresponders showed marked pretherapy clonal expansions with minimal repertoire change after therapy. Fold change in CD8 clonality after therapy inversely correlated with pretherapy clonality, suggesting less biased repertoires were more receptive to remodeling. Because the cohort was small, confounders such as concurrent antirejection and antiviral medications could not be assessed.

The clonotype comes from a human patient who had received a solid organ transplant and had CMV disease. The specimen comprised CD8+ T cells from blood, sampled before autologous CMV-specific T cell therapy.

The sequenced DNA: TGCGCCAGCAGCTTGGAGGCAGGGGGGGCCACTGAAGCTTTCTTT. Translated, this is CASSLEAGGATEAFF. Here the chain combines TRBV5-1 and TRBJ1-1, and TRBD1 matches 7 of the central bases. From the cysteine through the phenylalanine, the CDR3 covers 15 amino acids. Only the CDR3 portion is preserved as DNA: 45 bases, with reading frame beginning at the first base. The V end gives up 0 bases and the J end 4 bases, leaving 6 bases in the junction not matched to a gene. CDR1 SGHRS and CDR2 YFSETQ were looked up in the germline V gene. The CDR3 plus the reference TRBV5-1 and TRBJ1-1 genes for the other parts give the full variable domain: KAGVTQTPRYLIKTRGQQVTLSCSPISGHRSVSWYQQTPGQGLQFLFEYFSETQRNKGNFPGRFSGRQFSNSRSEMNVSTLELGDSALYLCASSLEAGGATEAFFGQGTRLTVV.